The rows below give T cell receptor beta chains drawn from one sample of a study of cytomegalovirus exposure and HLA in healthy donors. Profiling relied on immunoSEQ multiplex PCR, and the TCRdb table lists in-frame clones only, not all of them. The data contain tens of thousands of clones, 80% to 95% of them singletons. Sequenced sample: PBMCs. Receptors originate from a woman between 25 and 40 years old in good health and CMV-seropositive. Each CDR3 is given with its conserved first and last residue. The D gene is left open where the match is weak. Rows may omit the clone size; those that give it use once, few, many or a size class.

>.|TRBV29-1|.|TRBJ2-3
CSVEGQFSDTQYF
TGCAGCGTTGAAGGACAGTTTTCAGATACGCAGTATTTT
>.|TRBV7-2|.|TRBJ1-2
CASSRPAGSYTF
TGTGCCAGCAGTAGACCGGCCGGGAGCTACACCTTC
>.|TRBV5-1|TRBD2|TRBJ2-3
CASSLYYRLAGGGTDTQYF
TGCGCCAGCAGCTTATACTACAGACTAGCGGGAGGAGGCACAGATACGCAGTATTTT
>.|TRBV6-1|.|TRBJ2-7
CASSEGYPPYEQYF
TGTGCCAGCAGTGAAGGTTATCCCCCCTACGAGCAGTACTTC
>.|TRBV5-1|TRBD2|TRBJ2-2
CASSQPSYWTSGINTGELFF
TGCGCCAGCAGCCAACCCTCCTATTGGACTAGCGGGATAAACACCGGGGAGCTGTTTTTT
>.|TRBV27|.|TRBJ2-3
CASSFAGISADTQYF
TGTGCCAGCAGTTTCGCCGGCATAAGCGCAGATACGCAGTATTTT
>.|TRBV18|.|TRBJ1-3
CASSPRFDGASGNTIYF
TGTGCCAGCTCGCCCCGTTTCGATGGGGCTTCTGGAAACACCATATATTTT
>.|TRBV9|.|TRBJ2-3
CASSVGRGRNVDTQYF
TGTGCCAGCAGCGTAGGCAGGGGCCGGAATGTGGATACGCAGTATTTT
>.|TRBV27|.|TRBJ2-7
CASSLGAGRPYEQYF
TGTGCCAGCAGTCTAGGAGCGGGCCGCCCATACGAGCAGTACTTC
>.|TRBV7-8|TRBD1|TRBJ1-5
CASSLRRTGGGQPQHF
TGTGCCAGCAGCCTGCGGCGGACAGGGGGCGGGCAGCCCCAGCATTTT
>once|TRBV7-2|.|TRBJ2-1
CASSALGGQFF
TGTGCCAGCAGCGCCCTGGGGGGGCAGTTCTTC
>.|TRBV5-1|.|TRBJ1-4
CASSLVGGINEKLFF
TGCGCCAGCAGCTTGGTGGGGGGGATCAACGAAAAACTGTTTTTT
>.|TRBV4-1|TRBD2|TRBJ2-1
CASSQVAGGHNEQFF
TGCGCCAGCAGCCAAGTAGCGGGAGGGCACAATGAGCAGTTCTTC
>.|TRBV6-6|.|TRBJ2-1
CASMLQGYNEQFF
TGTGCCAGCATGCTACAGGGCTACAATGAGCAGTTCTTC
>.|TRBV7-9|.|TRBJ2-2
CASSLDSPGELFF
TGTGCCAGCAGCTTAGATAGCCCCGGGGAGCTGTTTTTT
>.|TRBV28|TRBD2|TRBJ2-1
CASSDPRGGGGRDNEQFF
TGTGCCAGCAGCGATCCCCGGGGGGGCGGCGGGAGGGACAATGAGCAGTTCTTC
>.|TRBV9|.|TRBJ1-2
CASSVGQGTSGYTF
TGTGCCAGCAGCGTAGGGCAGGGTACGTCTGGCTACACCTTC
>.|TRBV28|TRBD2|TRBJ2-4
CASRPSGREGAKNIQYF
TGTGCCAGCAGACCCAGCGGGAGGGAGGGAGCCAAAAACATTCAGTACTTC
>.|TRBV28|TRBD1|TRBJ1-2
CASSPPTYRGGNYGYTF
TGTGCCAGCAGTCCACCAACCTACAGGGGGGGTAACTATGGCTACACCTTC
>.|TRBV15|.|TRBJ2-3
CATGTSPGDTQYF
TGTGCCACCGGGACTTCGCCCGGAGATACGCAGTATTTT
>.|TRBV9|TRBD2|TRBJ2-2
CASSVARGGAGELFF
TGTGCCAGCAGCGTAGCTCGGGGGGGAGCCGGGGAGCTGTTTTTT
>.|TRBV15|.|TRBJ1-1
CATSREVSGSTEAFF
TGTGCCACCAGCAGAGAAGTCAGCGGTTCCACTGAAGCTTTCTTT
>.|TRBV19|.|TRBJ2-7
CATILRGEQYF
TGTGCCACCATCTTACGGGGCGAGCAGTACTTC
>.|TRBV9|.|TRBJ2-2
CASSVAAGINTGELFF
TGTGCCAGCAGCGTAGCGGCAGGAATAAACACCGGGGAGCTGTTTTTT
>.|TRBV4-1|TRBD1|TRBJ1-3
CASSAGQGGAGNTIYF
TGCGCCAGCAGCGCCGGACAGGGAGGCGCTGGAAACACCATATATTTT
>.|TRBV6-5|TRBD1|TRBJ2-3
CASSYSTGAGVTQYF
TGTGCCAGCAGTTACTCGACAGGGGCAGGCGTTACGCAGTATTTT
>.|TRBV7-6|TRBD2|TRBJ2-7
CASSPLAGVRGEQYF
TGTGCCAGCAGCCCGCTAGCGGGAGTACGTGGGGAGCAGTACTTC
>.|TRBV10-3|.|TRBJ2-3
CAISGPAGLTDTQYF
TGTGCCATCAGTGGCCCAGCGGGTCTCACAGATACGCAGTATTTT
>.|TRBV7-2|TRBD2|TRBJ2-5
CASSHYSGRSGTQYF
TGTGCCAGCAGCCACTATAGCGGGAGATCGGGGACCCAGTACTTC
>.|TRBV15|.|TRBJ2-7
CATSRDPRRRGSRWGYEQYF
TGTGCCACCAGCAGAGACCCGAGACGGCGAGGGAGTAGGTGGGGTTACGAGCAGTACTTC
>.|TRBV7-8|TRBD2|TRBJ2-1
CASSLVAGGPYEQFF
TGTGCCAGCAGCTTAGTAGCGGGAGGGCCGTATGAGCAGTTCTTC
>.|TRBV28|.|TRBJ2-1
CASSFGVHEQFF
TGTGCCAGCAGTTTCGGGGTCCATGAGCAGTTCTTC
>.|TRBV2|TRBD1|TRBJ1-2
CASIPGQTYGYTF
TGTGCCAGCATTCCGGGACAGACCTATGGCTACACCTTC
>.|TRBV2|TRBD1|TRBJ2-3
CASRGQGRETDTQYF
TGTGCCAGCAGGGGACAGGGTAGGGAAACAGATACGCAGTATTTT
>.|TRBV28|TRBD2|TRBJ2-7
CASSGPSGSWSYEQYF
TGTGCCAGCAGTGGTCCTAGCGGGAGTTGGTCCTACGAGCAGTACTTC